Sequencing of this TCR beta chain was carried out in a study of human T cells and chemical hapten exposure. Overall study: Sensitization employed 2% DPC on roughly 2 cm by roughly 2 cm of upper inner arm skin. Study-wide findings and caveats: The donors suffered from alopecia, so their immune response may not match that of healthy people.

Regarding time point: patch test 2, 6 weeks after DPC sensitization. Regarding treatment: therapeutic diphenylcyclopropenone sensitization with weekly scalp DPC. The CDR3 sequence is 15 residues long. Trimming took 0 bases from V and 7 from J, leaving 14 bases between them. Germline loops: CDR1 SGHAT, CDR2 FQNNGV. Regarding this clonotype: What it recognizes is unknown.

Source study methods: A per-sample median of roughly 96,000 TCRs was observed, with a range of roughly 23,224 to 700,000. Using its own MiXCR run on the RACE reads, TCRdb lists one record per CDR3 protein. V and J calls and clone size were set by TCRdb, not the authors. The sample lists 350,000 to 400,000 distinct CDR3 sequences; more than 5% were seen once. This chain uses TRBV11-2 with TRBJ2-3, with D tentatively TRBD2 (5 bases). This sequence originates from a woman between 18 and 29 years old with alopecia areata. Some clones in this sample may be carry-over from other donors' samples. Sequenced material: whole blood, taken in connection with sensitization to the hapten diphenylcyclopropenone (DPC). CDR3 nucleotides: TGTGCCAGCAGCTTAGATGCCGGGTCCGGGAATACGCAGTATTTT. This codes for CASSLDAGSGNTQYF.